The 27 T cell receptor beta chains listed next were all sequenced from one sample in a study of T cell changes during pregnancy in multiple sclerosis. Method: immunoSEQ multiplex PCR; TCRdb's copy keeps in-frame clones and lacks some. The sample holds approximately 21,000 clones; about 87% are singletons and the top ten take more than 6%. The source was CD8+ T cells from peripheral blood mononuclear cells, collected in the third trimester of pregnancy. These receptors were collected from a female donor in good health, enrolled as a control in a pregnancy study.

This clone has a single count. The chain is built from TRBV15 and TRBJ1-6; D uncertain. Trimming shortened V by 1 base and J by 8 bases, and 9 bases separated the two germline ends. The CDR3 extends over 14 amino acids. The germline V gene has CDR1 LNHNV and CDR2 YYDKDF (reference sequence). Here the CDR3 DNA reads TGTGCCACCAGCAGAGGAGAAGCGGATTCACCCCTCCACTTT. It specifies CATSRGEADSPLHF. Based on the CDR3 plus reference TRBV15 and TRBJ1-6, the full variable domain is DAMVIQNPRYQVTQFGKPVTLSCSQTLNHNVMYWYQQKSSQAPKLLFHYYDKDFNNEADTPDNFQSRRPNTSFCFLDIRSPGLGDTAMYLCATSRGEADSPLHFGNGTRLTVT.

The J gene is TRBJ2-3, the V gene TRBV30, with 9 bases lining up with TRBD2. The CDR3 contains 15 residues. Germline V gene data show CDR1 as GTSNPN and CDR2 as SVGIG (reference sequence). V was clipped by 3 bases and J by 5 bases; unmatched bases: 9. The CDR3 DNA reads TGTGCCTGGAGGCGTCGCAGCGGGAGGTTAGATACGCAGTATTTT. Residues: CAWRRRSGRLDTQYF.

The chain uses TRBV19 and TRBJ2-2; D unclear. Trimming removed 3 bases from V and 1 base from J, with 15 bases in between. The CDR3 contains 17 residues. Germline values: CDR1 LNHDA, CDR2 SQIVND (reference sequence). The CDR3 nucleotides read TGTGCCAGTAGTATGCCAAACGTGGCTGAGAACACCGGGGAGCTGTTTTTT. Its translation: CASSMPNVAENTGELFF.

This chain joins TRBV5-6 and TRBJ2-7; D possibly corresponds to TRBD2 (6 bases). The germline V gene has CDR1 SGHDT and CDR2 YYEEEE. The CDR3 has 15 amino acids. The V gene lost 0 bases and the J gene lost 3 bases, with 13 bases spanning the gap. CDR3 amino acids: CASSLDGGYLYEQYF. DNA of the CDR3: TGTGCCAGCAGCTTGGACGGGGGTTACCTCTACGAGCAGTACTTC.

The V gene is TRBV25-1, the J gene TRBJ1-5; no clear D gene. CDR3 length equals 15 residues. Germline CDR1 is MGHDK and CDR2 is SYGVNS. V lost 3 bases and J 6 bases, leaving 15 bases between the germline ends. CDR3: CASSDTRRLCQPQHF. The CDR3 region has the DNA TGTGCCAGCAGTGACACCCGCCGACTTTGTCAGCCCCAGCATTTT.

The V and J genes are TRBV30 and TRBJ2-3; 12 bases agree with TRBD1. Trimming removed 4 bases from V and 2 bases from J; junction bases left unmatched: 10. The CDR3 has 17 residues. The germline gives CDR1 GTSNPN, CDR2 SVGIG (reference sequence). For the CDR3, the DNA is TGTGCCTGGAACCCGTTCCCGGGACAGGGGGCCACAGATACGCAGTATTTT. Amino acid sequence: CAWNPFPGQGATDTQYF.

The gene calls are TRBV29-1 and TRBJ2-1; 11 bases are a match to TRBD2. CDR3 length: 15 amino acids. With V trimmed by 3 bases and J by 5 bases, 6 bases remained unmatched. Germline values: CDR1 SQVTM, CDR2 ANQGSEA. Written as DNA, the CDR3 is TGCAGCGTTGAGGGGACTAGCGGTTCGGACAATGAGCAGTTCTTC. Residues: CSVEGTSGSDNEQFF.

The DNA for the CDR3 is TGTGCCAGCAGCTTTAGACTAGGTTCGGATACGCAGTATTTT. Encoded protein: CASSFRLGSDTQYF. This chain connects TRBV11-2 to TRBJ2-3; the D gene is possibly TRBD2 (6 bases). The CDR3 consists of 14 residues. Germline V gene lookup returns CDR1 SGHAT and CDR2 FQNNGV. V lost 3 bases and J 6 bases, leaving 13 bases between the germline ends.

The genes are TRBV21-1 and TRBJ2-1; TRBD2 is the table's D call, not checked against the DNA. TRBV21-1 is a documented pseudogene. The CDR3 loop spans 16 amino acids. CDR3 coding DNA: TGTGCCAGCAGCATCACCGGGACTACCACCTACAATGAGCAGTTCTTC. This gives the protein CASSITGTTTYNEQFF.

This chain joins TRBV6-1 and TRBJ2-7, with a possible D match to TRBD2 (6 bases). The CDR3 runs 15 residues. Germline lookup yields CDR1 MNHNS and CDR2 SASEGT. Deletions cut 5 bases from V and 5 bases from J, with 19 bases between. CDR3 bases: TGTGCCAGCAGTTCCCAGGCGGGGCAAGGACACGAGCAGTACTTC. Residues: CASSSQAGQGHEQYF.

V usage is TRBV7-3 and J usage is TRBJ2-3, with 8 positions matching TRBD2. The CDR3 length is 15 residues. Germline assignment: CDR1 SGHTA and CDR2 FQGTGA. The V gene end was trimmed by 5 bases and the J gene end by 3 bases; junction bases not matched to a gene: 7. CDR3 sequence (DNA): TGTGCCAGCAGCCGGGGGGGAAAGGGTACAGATACGCAGTATTTT. Translation: CASSRGGKGTDTQYF.

This chain uses TRBV4-2 with TRBJ1-6, with D tentatively TRBD1 (6 bases). The CDR3 loop spans 17 amino acids. Per germline, CDR1 LGHNA and CDR2 YNFKEQ. Trimming stripped 3 bases from V and 10 bases from J, with 22 bases between. The CDR3 region is CASSQAIQGPLGSPLHF. CDR3 nucleotides: TGTGCCAGCAGCCAGGCAATCCAGGGGCCCCTCGGCTCACCCCTCCACTTT.

V is TRBV7-9 and J is TRBJ1-4; unclear D gene. This CDR3 is built from 15 residues. Germline V gene sequence: CDR1 SEHNR, CDR2 FQNEAQ (reference sequence). Trimming removed 3 bases at V and 0 bases at J, with 8 bases between. The CDR3 nucleotides read TGTGCCAGCAGCTTTTTAGAGTCAACTAATGAAAAACTGTTTTTT. It translates to CASSFLESTNEKLFF.

The chain uses TRBV5-6 and TRBJ2-7, with 7 nucleotides matching TRBD1. There are 14 residues in the CDR3. Germline trimming cut 3 bases from V and 0 bases from J; bases unmatched to any gene: 3. Germline CDR1 reads SGHDT; CDR2 reads YYEEEE. DNA for the CDR3: TGTGCCAGCAGCTGGACAGGACCCTCCTACGAGCAGTACTTC. Protein sequence: CASSWTGPSYEQYF.

This chain uses TRBV5-6 with TRBJ2-7; D possibly corresponds to TRBD1 (5 bases). Between the trimmed V and J ends, which lost 7 bases and 5 bases, there was a span of 16 bases. The CDR3 loop spans 13 amino acids. Germline lookup yields CDR1 SGHDT and CDR2 YYEEEE. The CDR3 nucleotides read TGTGCCAGCCAGACAGAGAAGAAGGACGAGCAGTACTTC. Translating it yields CASQTEKKDEQYF.

The V call is TRBV5-4, the J call TRBJ1-4, with a weak D call TRBD1 (5 bases). Looked up from germline, CDR1 is SGHNT and CDR2 is YYREEE (reference sequence). The CDR3 totals 15 residues. Trimming stripped 1 base from V and 1 base from J, with 8 bases between. The CDR3: CASSLWGETNEKLFF. DNA for the CDR3: TGTGCCAGCAGCTTGTGGGGGGAAACTAATGAAAAACTGTTTTTT. Combining the CDR3 with reference TRBV5-4 and TRBJ1-4 gives the whole variable domain ETGVTQSPTHLIKTRGQQVTLRCSSQSGHNTVSWYQQALGQGPQFIFQYYREEENGRGNFPPRFSGLQFPNYSSELNVNALELDDSALYLCASSLWGETNEKLFFGSGTQLSVL.

The J gene is TRBJ2-7, the V gene TRBV29-1; D possibly corresponds to TRBD1 (6 bases). The length of the CDR3 is 12 residues. Looked up from germline, CDR1 is SQVTM and CDR2 is ANQGSEA. Trimming took 4 bases from V and 6 from J, leaving 13 bases between them. CDR3 sequence reads: CSVVPTGSEQYF. CDR3 sequence (DNA): TGCAGCGTTGTCCCAACAGGGAGCGAGCAGTACTTC.

V and J are TRBV18 and TRBJ1-1, with 7 bases that match TRBD1. Germline CDR1 KGHSH, CDR2 LQKENI. With 3 bases clipped from V and 4 bases from J, the junction kept 5 bases outside the gene matches. This CDR3 has 14 residues. CDR3 bases: TGTGCCAGCTCACCGACAGGGTGGGCCACTGAAGCTTTCTTT. Translated, it gives CASSPTGWATEAFF. Using reference TRBV18 and TRBJ1-1 for the parts outside the CDR3, the full variable domain is NAGVMQNPRHLVRRRGQEARLRCSPMKGHSHVYWYRQLPEEGLKFMVYLQKENIIDESGMPKERFSAEFPKEGPSILRIQQVVRGDSAAYFCASSPTGWATEAFFGQGTRLTVV.

The chain uses TRBV5-5 and TRBJ1-2; TRBD1 matches 7 bases. V gave up 0 bases and J gave up 3 bases; unmatched junction bases: 5. CDR1 is SGHKS and CDR2 is YYEKEE in the germline V gene (reference sequence). The CDR3 is 15 residues long. This CDR3 is CASSLADRDYYGYTF. DNA of the CDR3: TGTGCCAGCAGCTTGGCCGACAGGGATTACTATGGCTACACCTTC. The whole variable domain, filled in from reference TRBV5-5 and TRBJ1-2, reads DAGVTQSPTHLIKTRGQQVTLRCSPISGHKSVSWYQQVLGQGPQFIFQYYEKEERGRGNFPDRFSARQFPNYSSELNVNALLLGDSALYLCASSLADRDYYGYTFGSGTRLTVV.

This clone was seen just once. The chain couples TRBV7-8 to TRBJ1-2, with 8 positions matching TRBD1. The germline V gene encodes CDR1 SGHVS and CDR2 FQNEAQ. V dropped 1 base and J dropped 8; count of bases not matched to a gene: 12. The CDR3 length is 16 residues. This chain's CDR3 is CASSLDVAGGREGYTF. DNA of the CDR3: TGTGCCAGCAGCTTAGATGTCGCAGGGGGCAGGGAAGGCTACACCTTC.

The chain uses TRBV7-2 and TRBJ2-5; TRBD2 matches 12 bases. The CDR3 runs 15 residues. Germline assignment: CDR1 SGHTA and CDR2 FQGNSA. V was clipped by 3 bases and J by 4 bases; unmatched bases: 3. The CDR3 reads CASSFVTSGRETQYF. The CDR3 nucleotides read TGTGCCAGCAGCTTTGTGACTAGCGGGAGAGAGACCCAGTACTTC.

The CDR3, as DNA: TGTGCCAGCAGCCAGCAGTTTTTAGGCAGGGGAGATACGCAGTATTTT. Encoded protein: CASSQQFLGRGDTQYF. This chain joins TRBV5-6 and TRBJ2-3, with D possibly being TRBD1 (6 bases). This CDR3 region has 16 residues. V gave up 4 bases and J gave up 5 bases, with 20 bases separating them. Germline V gene lookup returns CDR1 SGHDT and CDR2 YYEEEE. The variable domain in full, with the rest retrieved from reference TRBV5-6 and TRBJ2-3, is DAGVTQSPTHLIKTRGQQVTLRCSPKSGHDTVSWYQQALGQGPQFIFQYYEEEERQRGNFPDRFSGHQFPNYSSELNVNALLLGDSALYLCASSQQFLGRGDTQYFGPGTRLTVL.

The chain is built from TRBV28 and TRBJ2-7; 8 nucleotides line up with TRBD1. From germline, CDR1 is MDHEN and CDR2 SYDVKM. With V trimmed by 7 bases and J by 6 bases, 2 bases remained unmatched. The CDR3 loop spans 11 amino acids. For the CDR3, the DNA is TGTGCCAGCACCGACAGGGGCGAGCAGTACTTC. Its translation is CASTDRGEQYF.

V is TRBV6-5 and J is TRBJ2-5; TRBD1 agrees at 7 bases. With V trimmed by 5 bases and J by 2 bases, 8 bases remained unmatched. Germline assignment: CDR1 MNHEY and CDR2 SVGAGI. This CDR3 is 15 amino acids long. CDR3 in amino acids: CASSDYPGQQETQYF. DNA for the CDR3: TGTGCCAGCAGTGACTACCCGGGACAGCAAGAGACCCAGTACTTC.

In this sample, this clone turned up once. CDR3 region: CASSPGDTGYTF. DNA for the CDR3: TGTGCCAGCAGCCCGGGGGATACGGGCTACACCTTC. The rearrangement joins TRBV14 to TRBJ1-2; D might be TRBD1 (5 bases). Trimming left V 4 bases short and J 8 bases short, with 11 bases between. This CDR3 spans 12 amino acids. Per the germline V gene, CDR1 is SGHDN and CDR2 is FVKESK. The complete variable domain, with remaining parts taken from reference TRBV14 and TRBJ1-2, reads EAGVTQFPSHSVIEKGQTVTLRCDPISGHDNLYWYRRVMGKEIKFLLHFVKESKQDESGMPNNRFLAERTGGTYSTLKVQPAELEDSGVYFCASSPGDTGYTFGSGTRLTVV.

The J gene is TRBJ2-2, the V gene TRBV7-9; no firm D call. Trimming took off 0 bases at V and 5 bases at J, with 7 bases between the two ends. CDR1 and CDR2 (germline): SEHNR, FQNEAQ (reference sequence). The CDR3 runs 14 residues. The CDR3 protein is CASSLAERTGELFF. CDR3 nucleotide sequence: TGTGCCAGCAGCTTAGCGGAGAGGACCGGGGAGCTGTTTTTT. Full variable domain (remainder filled in from reference TRBV7-9 and TRBJ2-2): DTGVSQNPRHKITKRGQNVTFRCDPISEHNRLYWYRQTLGQGPEFLTYFQNEAQLEKSRLLSDRFSAERPKGSFSTLEIQRTEQGDSAMYLCASSLAERTGELFFGEGSRLTVL.

This clone ranks as medium-sized. CDR3 coding DNA: TGCAGCGTTGAACTAGCGGGATCCGGGGAGCAGTACTTC. Protein product: CSVELAGSGEQYF. The chain has TRBV29-1 and TRBJ2-7; 9 nucleotides match TRBD2. CDR3 length: 13 residues. Germline CDR1 and CDR2: SQVTM and ANQGSEA. Losses at the gene ends were 2 bases for V and 7 bases for J; bases not matched to a gene: 6.